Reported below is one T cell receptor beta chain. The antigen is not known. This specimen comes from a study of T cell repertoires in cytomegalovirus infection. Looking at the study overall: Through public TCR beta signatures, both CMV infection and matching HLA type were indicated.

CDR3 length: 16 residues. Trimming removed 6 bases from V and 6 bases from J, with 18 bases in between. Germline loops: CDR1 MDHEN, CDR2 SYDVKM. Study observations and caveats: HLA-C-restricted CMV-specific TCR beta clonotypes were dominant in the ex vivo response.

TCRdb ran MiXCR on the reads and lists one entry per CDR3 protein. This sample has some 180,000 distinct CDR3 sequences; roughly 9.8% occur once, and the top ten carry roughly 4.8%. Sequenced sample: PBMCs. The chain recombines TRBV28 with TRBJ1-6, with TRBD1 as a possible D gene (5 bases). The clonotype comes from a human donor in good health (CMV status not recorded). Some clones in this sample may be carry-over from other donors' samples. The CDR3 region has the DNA TGTGCCAGCAGCCCGTGGGGGGACGGAGGTAATTCACCCCTCCACTTT. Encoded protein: CASSPWGDGGNSPLHF.